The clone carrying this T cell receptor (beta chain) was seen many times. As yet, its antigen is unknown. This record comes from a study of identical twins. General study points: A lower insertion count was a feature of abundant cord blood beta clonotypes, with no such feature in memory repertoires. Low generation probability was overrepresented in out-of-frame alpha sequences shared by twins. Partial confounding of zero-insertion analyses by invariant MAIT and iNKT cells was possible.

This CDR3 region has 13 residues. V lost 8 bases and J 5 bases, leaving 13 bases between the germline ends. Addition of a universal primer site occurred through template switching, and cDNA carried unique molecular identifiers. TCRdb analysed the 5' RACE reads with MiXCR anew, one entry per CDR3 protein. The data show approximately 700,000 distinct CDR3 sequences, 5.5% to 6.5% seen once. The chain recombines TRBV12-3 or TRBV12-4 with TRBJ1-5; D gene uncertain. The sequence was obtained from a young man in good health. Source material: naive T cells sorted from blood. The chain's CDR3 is CASGTRRDQPQHF. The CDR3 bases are TGTGCCAGCGGTACCAGGAGGGATCAGCCCCAGCATTTT.